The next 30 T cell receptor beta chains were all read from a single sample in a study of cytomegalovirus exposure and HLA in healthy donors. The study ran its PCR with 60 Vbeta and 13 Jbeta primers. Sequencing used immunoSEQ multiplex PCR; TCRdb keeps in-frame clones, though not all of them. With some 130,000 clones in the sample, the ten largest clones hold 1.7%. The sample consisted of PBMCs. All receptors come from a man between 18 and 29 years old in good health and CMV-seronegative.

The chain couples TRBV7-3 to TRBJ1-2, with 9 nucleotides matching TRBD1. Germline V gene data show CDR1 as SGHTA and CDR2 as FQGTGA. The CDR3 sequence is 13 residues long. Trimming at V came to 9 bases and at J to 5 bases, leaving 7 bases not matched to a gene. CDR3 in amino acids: CASGTGTGYGYTF. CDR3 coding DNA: TGTGCCAGTGGAACAGGGACAGGGTATGGCTACACCTTC.

This chain's CDR3 is CASSIASGSSGNTIYF. The CDR3 DNA is TGTGCCAGTAGTATAGCGTCGGGGTCCTCTGGAAACACCATATATTTT. This chain uses TRBV19 with TRBJ1-3; no firm D call. Trimming left V 1 base short and J 0 bases short, with 10 bases between. CDR1 is LNHDA and CDR2 is SQIVND in the germline V gene (reference sequence). The CDR3 extends over 16 amino acids.

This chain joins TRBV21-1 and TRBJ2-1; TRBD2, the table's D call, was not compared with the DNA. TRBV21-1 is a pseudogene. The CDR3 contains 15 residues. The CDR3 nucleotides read TGTGCCAGCAGCAAAGTAGTGAGCTCCTACAATGAGCAGTTCTTC. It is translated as CASSKVVSSYNEQFF.

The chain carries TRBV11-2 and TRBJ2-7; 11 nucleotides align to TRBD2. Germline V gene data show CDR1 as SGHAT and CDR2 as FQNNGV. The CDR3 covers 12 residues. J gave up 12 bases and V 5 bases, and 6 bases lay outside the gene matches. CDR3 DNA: TGTGCCAGCAGCCCGGGACTAGCGGCCTCGTACTTC. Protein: CASSPGLAASYF.

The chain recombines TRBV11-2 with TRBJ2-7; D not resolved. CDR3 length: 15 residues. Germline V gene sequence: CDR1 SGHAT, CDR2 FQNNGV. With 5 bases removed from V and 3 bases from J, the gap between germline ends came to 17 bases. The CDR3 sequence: CASSGTAETVYEQYF. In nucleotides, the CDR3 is TGTGCCAGCAGCGGTACCGCTGAGACTGTCTACGAGCAGTACTTC. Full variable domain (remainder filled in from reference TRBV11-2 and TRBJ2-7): EAGVAQSPRYKIIEKRQSVAFWCNPISGHATLYWYQQILGQGPKLLIQFQNNGVVDDSQLPKDRFSAERLKGVDSTLKIQPAKLEDSAVYLCASSGTAETVYEQYFGPGTRLTVT.

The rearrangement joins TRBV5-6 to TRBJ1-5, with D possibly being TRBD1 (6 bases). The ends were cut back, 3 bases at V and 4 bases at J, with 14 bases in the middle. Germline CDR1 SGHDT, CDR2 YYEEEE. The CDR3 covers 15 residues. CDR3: CASSSQGLGNQPQHF. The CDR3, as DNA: TGTGCCAGCAGCTCACAGGGTCTCGGGAATCAGCCCCAGCATTTT. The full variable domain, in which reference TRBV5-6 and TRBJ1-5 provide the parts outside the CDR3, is DAGVTQSPTHLIKTRGQQVTLRCSPKSGHDTVSWYQQALGQGPQFIFQYYEEEERQRGNFPDRFSGHQFPNYSSELNVNALLLGDSALYLCASSSQGLGNQPQHFGDGTRLSIL.

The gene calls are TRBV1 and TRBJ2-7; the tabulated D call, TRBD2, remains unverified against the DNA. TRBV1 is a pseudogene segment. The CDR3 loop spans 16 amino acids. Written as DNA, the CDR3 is TGCACCAGCAGCCCCGGGGGGGAGCCGTCAGAAGACGAGCAGTACTTC. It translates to CTSSPGGEPSEDEQYF.

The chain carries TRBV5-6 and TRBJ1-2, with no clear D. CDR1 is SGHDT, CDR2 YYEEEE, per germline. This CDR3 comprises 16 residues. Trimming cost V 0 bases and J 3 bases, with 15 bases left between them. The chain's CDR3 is CASSLVFSGYYYGYTF. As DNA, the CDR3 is TGTGCCAGCAGCTTGGTCTTCTCGGGATACTACTATGGCTACACCTTC.

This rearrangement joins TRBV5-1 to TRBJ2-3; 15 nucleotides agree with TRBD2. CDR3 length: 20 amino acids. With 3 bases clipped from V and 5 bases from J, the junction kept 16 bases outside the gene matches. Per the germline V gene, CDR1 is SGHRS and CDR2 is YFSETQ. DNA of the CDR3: TGCGCCAGCAGCTCAACCGGGACTAGCGGGAGGACAGTCCGTCAAGATACGCAGTATTTT. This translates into CASSSTGTSGRTVRQDTQYF.

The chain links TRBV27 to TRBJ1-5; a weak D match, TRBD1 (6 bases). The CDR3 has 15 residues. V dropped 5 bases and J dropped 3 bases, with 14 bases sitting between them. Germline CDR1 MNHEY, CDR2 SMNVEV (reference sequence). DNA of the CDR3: TGTGCCAGCAGTCCGACAGGTTTCCCCAATCAGCCCCAGCATTTT. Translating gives CASSPTGFPNQPQHF.

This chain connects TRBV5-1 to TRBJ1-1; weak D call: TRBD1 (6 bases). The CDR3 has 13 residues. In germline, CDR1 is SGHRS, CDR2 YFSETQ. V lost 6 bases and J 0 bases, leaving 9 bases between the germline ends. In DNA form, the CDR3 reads TGCGCCAGCACGCAGGGGATGAACACTGAAGCTTTCTTT. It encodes CASTQGMNTEAFF.

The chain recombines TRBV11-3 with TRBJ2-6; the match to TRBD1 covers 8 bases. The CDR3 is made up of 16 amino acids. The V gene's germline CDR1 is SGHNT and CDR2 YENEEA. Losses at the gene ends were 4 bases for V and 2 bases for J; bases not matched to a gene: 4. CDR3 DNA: TGTGCCAGCAGCTGGACAGGGAGCGCTGGGGCCAACGTCCTGACTTTC. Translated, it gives CASSWTGSAGANVLTF.

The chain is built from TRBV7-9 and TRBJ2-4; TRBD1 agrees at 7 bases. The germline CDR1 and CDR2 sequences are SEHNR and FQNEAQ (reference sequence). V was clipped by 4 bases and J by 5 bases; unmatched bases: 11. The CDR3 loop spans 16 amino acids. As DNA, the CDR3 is TGTGCCAGCAGCTCAAAGGGACCCCAGGGGGAAAACATTCAGTACTTC. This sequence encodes CASSSKGPQGENIQYF. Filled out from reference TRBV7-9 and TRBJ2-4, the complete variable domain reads DTGVSQNPRHKITKRGQNVTFRCDPISEHNRLYWYRQTLGQGPEFLTYFQNEAQLEKSRLLSDRFSAERPKGSFSTLEIQRTEQGDSAMYLCASSSKGPQGENIQYFGAGTRLSVL.

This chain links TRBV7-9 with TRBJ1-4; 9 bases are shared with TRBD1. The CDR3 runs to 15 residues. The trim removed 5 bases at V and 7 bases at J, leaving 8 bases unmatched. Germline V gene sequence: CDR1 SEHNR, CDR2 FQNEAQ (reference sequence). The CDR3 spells CASSQTTGGGEKLFF. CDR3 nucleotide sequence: TGTGCCAGCAGCCAGACGACAGGGGGGGGTGAAAAACTGTTTTTT.

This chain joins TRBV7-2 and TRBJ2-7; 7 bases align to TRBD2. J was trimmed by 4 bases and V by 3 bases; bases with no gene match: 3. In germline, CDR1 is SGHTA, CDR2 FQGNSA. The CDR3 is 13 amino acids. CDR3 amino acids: CASSLAGEYEQYF. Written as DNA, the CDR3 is TGTGCCAGCAGCTTGGCGGGAGAGTACGAGCAGTACTTC. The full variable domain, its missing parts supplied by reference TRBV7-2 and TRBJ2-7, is GAGVSQSPSNKVTEKGKDVELRCDPISGHTALYWYRQSLGQGLEFLIYFQGNSAPDKSGLPSDRFSAERTGGSVSTLTIQRTQQEDSAVYLCASSLAGEYEQYFGPGTRLTVT.

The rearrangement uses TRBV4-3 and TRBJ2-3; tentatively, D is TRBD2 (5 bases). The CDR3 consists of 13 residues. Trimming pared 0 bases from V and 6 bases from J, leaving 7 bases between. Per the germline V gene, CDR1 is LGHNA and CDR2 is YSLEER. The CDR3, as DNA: TGCGCCAGCAGCCAAGAGTGGAGGGATACGCAGTATTTT. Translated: CASSQEWRDTQYF.

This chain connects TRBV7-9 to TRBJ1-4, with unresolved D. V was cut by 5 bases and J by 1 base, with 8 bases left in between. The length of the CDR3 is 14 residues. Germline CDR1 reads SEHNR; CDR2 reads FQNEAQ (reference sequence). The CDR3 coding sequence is TGTGCCAGCAGCCCAGGAGGAACTAATGAAAAACTGTTTTTT. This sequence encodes CASSPGGTNEKLFF.

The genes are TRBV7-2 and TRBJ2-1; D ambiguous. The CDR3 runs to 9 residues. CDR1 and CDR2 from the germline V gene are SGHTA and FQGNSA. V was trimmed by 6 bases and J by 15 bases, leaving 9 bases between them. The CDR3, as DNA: TGTGCCAGCAGTTCCGGTGCGTTCTTC. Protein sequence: CASSSGAFF.

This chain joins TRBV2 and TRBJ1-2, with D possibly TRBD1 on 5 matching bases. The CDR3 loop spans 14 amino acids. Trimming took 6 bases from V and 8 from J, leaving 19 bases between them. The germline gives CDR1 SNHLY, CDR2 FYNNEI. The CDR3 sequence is CASRRGPEAGGYTF. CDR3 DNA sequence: TGTGCCAGCAGGAGGGGACCGGAGGCGGGGGGCTACACCTTC.

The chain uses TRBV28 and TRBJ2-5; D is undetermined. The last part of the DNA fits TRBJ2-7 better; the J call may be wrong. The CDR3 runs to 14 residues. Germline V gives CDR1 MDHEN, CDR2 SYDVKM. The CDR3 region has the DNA TGTGCCAGCAGGGCCATGCGTATTAGCTACGAGCAGTACTTC. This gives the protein CASRAMRISYEQYF.

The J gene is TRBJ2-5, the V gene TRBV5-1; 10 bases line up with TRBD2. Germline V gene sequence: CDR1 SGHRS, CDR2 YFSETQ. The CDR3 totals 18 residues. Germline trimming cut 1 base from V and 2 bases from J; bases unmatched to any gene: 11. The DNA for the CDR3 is TGCGCCAGCAGCTTGATTCCTAGCGGGGGCCCTATACAAGAGACCCAGTACTTC. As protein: CASSLIPSGGPIQETQYF.

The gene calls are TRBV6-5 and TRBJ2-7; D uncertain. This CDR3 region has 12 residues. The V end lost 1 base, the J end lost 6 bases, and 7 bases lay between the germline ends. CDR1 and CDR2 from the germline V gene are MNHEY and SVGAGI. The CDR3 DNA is TGTGCCAGCAGTTACTTTGGCGGCGAGCAGTACTTC. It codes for CASSYFGGEQYF.

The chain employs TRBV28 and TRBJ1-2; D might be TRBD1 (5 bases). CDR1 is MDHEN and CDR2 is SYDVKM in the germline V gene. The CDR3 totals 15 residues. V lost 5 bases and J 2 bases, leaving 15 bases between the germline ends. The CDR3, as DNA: TGTGCCAGCAGTCTCACGGGGGGGGTAAACTATGGCTACACCTTC. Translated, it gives CASSLTGGVNYGYTF.

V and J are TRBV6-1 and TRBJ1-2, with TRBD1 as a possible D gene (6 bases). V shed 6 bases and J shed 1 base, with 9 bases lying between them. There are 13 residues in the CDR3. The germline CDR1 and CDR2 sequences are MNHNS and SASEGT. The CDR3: CASRLDSNYGYTF. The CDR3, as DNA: TGTGCCAGCAGACTGGACAGTAACTATGGCTACACCTTC.

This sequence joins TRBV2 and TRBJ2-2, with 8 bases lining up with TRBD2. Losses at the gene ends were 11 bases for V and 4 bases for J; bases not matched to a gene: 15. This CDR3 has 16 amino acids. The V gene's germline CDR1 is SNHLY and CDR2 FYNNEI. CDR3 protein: CAHSESGGPITGELFF. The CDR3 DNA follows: TGTGCCCACAGCGAATCGGGAGGGCCTATCACCGGGGAGCTGTTTTTT.

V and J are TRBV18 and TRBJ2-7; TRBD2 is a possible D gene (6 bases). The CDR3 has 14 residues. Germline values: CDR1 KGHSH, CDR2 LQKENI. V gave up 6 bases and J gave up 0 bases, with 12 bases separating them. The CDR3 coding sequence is TGTGCCAGCTCGCCCGGGACTCACTCCTACGAGCAGTACTTC. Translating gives CASSPGTHSYEQYF.

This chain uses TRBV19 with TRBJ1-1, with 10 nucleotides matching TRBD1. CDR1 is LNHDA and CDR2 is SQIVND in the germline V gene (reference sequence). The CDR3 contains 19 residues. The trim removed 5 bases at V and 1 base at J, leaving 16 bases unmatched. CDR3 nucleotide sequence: TGTGCCAGTAGTTCCTTCGGTACGGGACAGGGGAGAGGGAACACTGAAGCTTTCTTT. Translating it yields CASSSFGTGQGRGNTEAFF.

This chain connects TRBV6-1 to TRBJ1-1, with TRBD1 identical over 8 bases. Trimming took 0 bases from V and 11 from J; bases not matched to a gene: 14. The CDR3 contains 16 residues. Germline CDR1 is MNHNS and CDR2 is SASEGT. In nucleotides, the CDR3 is TGTGCCAGCAGTGAAGCGAGGGGGGACAGGTGGACTAGGGCTTTCTTT. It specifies CASSEARGDRWTRAFF.

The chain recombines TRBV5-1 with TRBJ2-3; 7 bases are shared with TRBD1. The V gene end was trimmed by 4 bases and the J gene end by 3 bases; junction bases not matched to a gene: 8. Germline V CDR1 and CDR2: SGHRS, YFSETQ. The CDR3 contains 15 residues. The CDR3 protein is CASSITGQLTDTQYF. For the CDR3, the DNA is TGCGCCAGCAGCATTACGGGACAGCTTACAGATACGCAGTATTTT.

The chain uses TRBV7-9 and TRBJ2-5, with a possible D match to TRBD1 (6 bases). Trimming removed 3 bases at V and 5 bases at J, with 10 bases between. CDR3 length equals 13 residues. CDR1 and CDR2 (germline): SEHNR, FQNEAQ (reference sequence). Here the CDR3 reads CASSFGRGETQYF. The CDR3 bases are TGTGCCAGCAGCTTCGGCAGGGGCGAGACCCAGTACTTC.